This is a list of T cell receptor beta chains from one sample in a study of T-cell memory formation after mild COVID-19. TCRdb analysed the 5' RACE reads with MiXCR anew, one entry per CDR3 protein. The sample consists of fewer than 200,000 distinct CDR3 sequences, around 13% of them appearing once. Material for sequencing was PBMCs or a T cell subset sorted from them (not recorded which). Receptors originate from a man aged 18 to 29 who had mild COVID-19 (a few samples of this study predate the infection). Cell type and time point are not known. Both conserved end residues are part of each CDR3. The D gene is left open where the match is weak. Some rows mark clone size as missing; the rest say once, few, many or name a class of expanded clone.

J gene | V gene | D gene | clone size | CDR3 protein | CDR3 DNA
TRBJ1-1 | TRBV5-1 | NA | NA | CASSLVGSEAFF | TGCGCCAGCAGCTTGGTCGGTTCTGAAGCTTTCTTT
TRBJ1-2 | TRBV9 | NA | NA | CASSVVEGSYTF | TGTGCCAGCAGCGTAGTCGAGGGAAGCTACACCTTC
TRBJ2-5 | TRBV9 | NA | NA | CASSVGPIQETQYF | TGTGCCAGCAGCGTCGGGCCCATCCAAGAGACCCAGTACTTC
TRBJ1-6 | TRBV7-2 | TRBD1 | NA | CASRPTGVESPLHF | TGTGCCAGCAGACCTACAGGGGTCGAATCACCCCTCCACTTT
TRBJ1-5 | TRBV15 | NA | NA | CATSIELGNQPQHF | TGTGCCACCAGCATTGAGTTGGGTAATCAGCCCCAGCATTTT
TRBJ1-3 | TRBV6-5 | NA | few | CASSYGSSIKSGNTIYF | TGTGCCAGCAGTTACGGTTCCTCAATCAAATCTGGAAACACCATATATTTT
TRBJ2-3 | TRBV7-9 | TRBD2 | few | CASIPGLAASDTQYF | TGTGCCAGCATCCCTGGACTAGCGGCTTCAGATACGCAGTATTTT
TRBJ1-2 | TRBV9 | TRBD1 | many | CASSVDPQGPRPGYTF | TGTGCCAGCAGCGTAGACCCACAGGGGCCTCGACCTGGCTACACCTTC
TRBJ2-5 | TRBV20-1 | NA | NA | CSASSFRETQYF | TGCAGTGCTAGTTCGTTCAGGGAGACCCAGTACTTC
TRBJ2-2 | TRBV6-6 | TRBD1 | NA | CASSYPGTGGSTGELFF | TGTGCCAGCAGTTACCCCGGGACAGGGGGATCCACCGGGGAGCTGTTTTTT
TRBJ1-1 | TRBV14 | TRBD1 | NA | CASSHPDRVRSTEAFF | TGTGCCAGCAGCCACCCGGACAGGGTGCGGAGCACTGAAGCTTTCTTT